What follows is one TCR beta chain and its context. Its antigen is unidentified. This specimen comes from a study of cytomegalovirus exposure and HLA in healthy donors. Overall study context: Of more than 350 genotyped donors, about 80% clustered with self-reported Caucasian donors.

Each of the donors was a healthy bone marrow donor. Whereas donors were nominally healthy upon sampling, unrecorded immune exposures were probable. Overall study results and limits: Earlier results showed most TCR beta V segments being productive about 90% or about 30% of the time.

The V gene's germline CDR1 is PRHDT and CDR2 FYEKMQ (reference sequence). Trimming cost V 1 base and J 4 bases; bases outside gene matches: 5. CDR3 length: 15 amino acids. The PCR contained 60 Vbeta and 13 Jbeta primers. Here immunoSEQ multiplex PCR was the method, and the copy in TCRdb shows in-frame clones only, minus some. The data hold 150,000 to 200,000 clones, with roughly four fifths observed a single time. The V call is TRBV13, the J call TRBJ1-2, with 8 bases aligning to TRBD1. Sequencing was carried out using PBMCs. This sequence originates from a woman aged 35 to 49 in good health and CMV-seronegative. The CDR3 sequence: CASSLVDREGYGYTF. Written as DNA, the CDR3 is TGTGCCAGCAGCTTAGTGGACAGGGAGGGCTATGGCTACACCTTC.